Below are 10 T cell receptor beta chains sequenced from a single sample in a study of graft-versus-host responses after intestinal transplantation. Method: immunoSEQ multiplex PCR; TCRdb's copy keeps in-frame clones and lacks some. There are about 70,000 clones in the sample; around 95% occur only once, and around 0.5% lies in the top ten. Their antigen targets remain unknown. Source: unstimulated CD8+ T cells sorted from spleen or lymph node cells, taken before intestinal transplant. Receptors were obtained from a human donor who received an intestinal transplant.

This chain connects TRBV10-3 to TRBJ2-5, with a possible D match to TRBD2 (6 bases). The assigned J gene may be wrong: the sequence end matches TRBJ2-7 better. Germline V gene lookup returns CDR1 ENHRY and CDR2 SYGVKD. This CDR3 region has 14 residues. CDR3 in amino acids: CAISESDGGYEQYF. The DNA of the CDR3 is TGTGCCATCAGTGAGTCAGACGGGGGATACGAGCAGTACTTC.

This clone occurred once. This chain uses TRBV2 with TRBJ1-2, with 7 bases matching TRBD1. V lost 10 bases, J lost 2 bases, and 7 bases stayed unmatched. The CDR3 is made up of 13 amino acids. Germline-derived CDR1 and CDR2 are SNHLY and FYNNEI. DNA for the CDR3: TGTGCCATCCCGGACAGGTCGAACTATGGCTACACCTTC. Translation: CAIPDRSNYGYTF. Variable domain in full (rest from reference TRBV2 and TRBJ1-2): EPEVTQTPSHQVTQMGQEVILRCVPISNHLYFYWYRQILGQKVEFLVSFYNNEISEKSEIFDDQFSVERPDGSNFTLKIRSTKLEDSAMYFCAIPDRSNYGYTFGSGTRLTVV.

The rearrangement uses TRBV7-2 and TRBJ2-7; D is unresolved. CDR1 is SGHTA and CDR2 is FQGNSA in the germline V gene. Between the trimmed V and J ends, which lost 3 bases and 0 bases, there was a span of 6 bases. The CDR3 runs to 13 residues. The CDR3 region is CASSLLDSYEQYF. The CDR3 DNA follows: TGTGCCAGCAGCTTGCTGGACTCCTACGAGCAGTACTTC.

The chain uses TRBV9 and TRBJ1-2; 7 nucleotides line up with TRBD1. CDR1 SGDLS and CDR2 YYNGEE come from the germline V gene. V lost 1 base and J lost 3; bases outside the gene matches: 0. This CDR3 is built from 13 residues. The CDR3 nucleotides read TGTGCCAGCAGCGTACAGGGGGACTATGGCTACACCTTC. This translates into CASSVQGDYGYTF.

The chain joins TRBV27 to TRBJ1-5; D perhaps matches TRBD1 (6 bases). This CDR3 is 13 amino acids long. The V gene lost 5 bases and the J gene lost 6 bases, with 11 bases spanning the gap. Looked up from germline, CDR1 is MNHEY and CDR2 is SMNVEV (reference sequence). CDR3 coding DNA: TGTGCCAGCAGTATGGGAGGGGGTCAGCCCCAGCATTTT. This translates into CASSMGGGQPQHF.

V gene TRBV19 combines with J gene TRBJ2-1; no firm D call. Per the germline V gene, CDR1 is LNHDA and CDR2 is SQIVND (reference sequence). V was cut by 0 bases and J by 3 bases, with 6 bases left in between. This CDR3 is built from 14 residues. In nucleotides, the CDR3 is TGTGCCAGTAGTATAGAAACAGACTACAATGAGCAGTTCTTC. This translates into CASSIETDYNEQFF.

V and J are TRBV6-6 and TRBJ2-1; no definite D call. Germline V gene sequence: CDR1 MNHNY, CDR2 SVGAGI (reference sequence). The V end was cut by 5 bases, the J end by 2 bases, with 13 bases between. The CDR3 spans 15 residues. The CDR3 nucleotides read TGTGCCAGCAGTACCCTGGGTGCGACCTACAATGAGCAGTTCTTC. It codes for CASSTLGATYNEQFF.

J is TRBJ2-7 and V is TRBV28; tentative D call: TRBD1 (5 bases). The CDR3 extends over 12 amino acids. V was trimmed by 6 bases and J by 3 bases, leaving 9 bases between them. Per germline, CDR1 MDHEN and CDR2 SYDVKM. The CDR3 reads CASSRDGYEQYF. As DNA, the CDR3 is TGTGCCAGCAGCAGGGATGGCTACGAGCAGTACTTC.

This chain joins TRBV6-1 and TRBJ1-2, with 7 bases fitting TRBD1. The CDR3 spans 17 residues. Germline trimming cut 2 bases from V and 5 bases from J; bases unmatched to any gene: 14. Germline V gene lookup returns CDR1 MNHNS and CDR2 SASEGT. The CDR3 DNA is TGTGCCAGCAGTGAACCCCCCCGGGACAGCGCGATTTATGGCTACACCTTC. This translates into CASSEPPRDSAIYGYTF.

The V and J genes are TRBV27 and TRBJ2-3; 9 bases are shared with TRBD1. Per germline, CDR1 MNHEY and CDR2 SMNVEV (reference sequence). The trim removed 5 bases at V and 5 bases at J, leaving 5 bases unmatched. The CDR3 has 14 amino acids. This CDR3 is CASSPGQGVDTQYF. Written as DNA, the CDR3 is TGTGCCAGCAGTCCGGGACAGGGCGTAGATACGCAGTATTTT.